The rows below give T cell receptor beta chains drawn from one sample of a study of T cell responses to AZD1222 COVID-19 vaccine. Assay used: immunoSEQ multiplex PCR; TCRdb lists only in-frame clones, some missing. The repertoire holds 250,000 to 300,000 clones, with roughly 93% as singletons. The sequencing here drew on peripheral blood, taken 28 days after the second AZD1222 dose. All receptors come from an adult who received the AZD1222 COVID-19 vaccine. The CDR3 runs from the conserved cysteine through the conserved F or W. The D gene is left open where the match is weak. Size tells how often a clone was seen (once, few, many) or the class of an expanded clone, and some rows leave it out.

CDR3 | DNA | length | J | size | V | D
CASSSREPQHF | TGTGCCAGCAGTTCGAGGGAGCCCCAGCATTTT | 11 | TRBJ1-5 | . | TRBV6-1 | .
CAWNLAANNSPLHF | TGTGCCTGGAACTTGGCGGCGAATAATTCACCCCTCCACTTT | 14 | TRBJ1-6 | . | TRBV30 | .
CASSYRGTGNTIYF | TGTGCCAGCAGTTACCGAGGGACTGGAAACACCATATATTTT | 14 | TRBJ1-3 | few | TRBV6-5 | .
CATSDPKTGIDEQFF | TGTGCCACCAGTGACCCTAAGACAGGGATCGATGAGCAGTTCTTC | 15 | TRBJ2-1 | . | TRBV24-1 | TRBD1
CATQQGAVTEAFF | TGTGCCACCCAACAGGGGGCGGTCACTGAAGCTTTCTTT | 13 | TRBJ1-1 | . | TRBV2 | TRBD1
CASSQGAASYNEQFF | TGTGCCAGCAGCCAGGGAGCGGCCTCCTACAATGAGCAGTTCTTC | 15 | TRBJ2-1 | . | TRBV3-1/TRBV3-2 | .
CATSRALAGWDEQYF | TGTGCCACCAGCAGAGCACTAGCGGGATGGGACGAGCAGTACTTC | 15 | TRBJ2-7 | . | TRBV15 | TRBD2
CASSQPGGLEAFF | TGTGCCAGCAGCCAACCTGGGGGGCTTGAAGCTTTCTTT | 13 | TRBJ1-1 | . | TRBV3-1/TRBV3-2 | .
CASSRTVNYGYTF | TGTGCCAGCAGCCGGACAGTTAACTATGGCTACACCTTC | 13 | TRBJ1-2 | . | TRBV3-1/TRBV3-2 | .
CASSLVGVAFF | TGTGCCAGCAGTTTAGTGGGGGTAGCTTTCTTT | 11 | TRBJ1-1 | few | TRBV12-3/TRBV12-4 | .
CASSTRTGGEYGYTF | TGTGCCAGCAGCACCCGGACAGGGGGGGAGTATGGCTACACCTTC | 15 | TRBJ1-2 | . | TRBV5-5 | TRBD1
CASSLGMGAVLGANVLTF | TGTGCCAGCAGTTTAGGTATGGGGGCGGTTCTGGGGGCCAACGTCCTGACTTTC | 18 | TRBJ2-6 | . | TRBV28 | .
CASSPPTGVYGYTF | TGTGCCAGCTCACCACCGACAGGGGTCTATGGCTACACCTTC | 14 | TRBJ1-2 | . | TRBV18 | TRBD1
CASSDIGGVNTEAFF | TGCGCCAGCAGTGACATCGGGGGAGTGAACACTGAAGCTTTCTTT | 15 | TRBJ1-1 | . | TRBV10-2 | .
CASSWTGAGSPLHF | TGTGCCAGCAGCTGGACAGGGGCAGGGTCACCCCTCCACTTT | 14 | TRBJ1-6 | . | TRBV5-4 | TRBD1
CASSRLGGMNTEAFF | TGTGCCAGCAGCCGGCTAGGGGGGATGAACACTGAAGCTTTCTTT | 15 | TRBJ1-1 | . | TRBV9 | .
CASSYFPYEQYF | TGTGCCAGCAGTTACTTCCCCTACGAGCAGTACTTC | 12 | TRBJ2-7 | . | TRBV6-2/TRBV6-3 | .
CASSQGLGQPQHF | TGTGCCAGCAGCCAAGGACTTGGTCAGCCCCAGCATTTT | 13 | TRBJ1-5 | . | TRBV3-1/TRBV3-2 | .
CASSPAKNEQFF | TGCGCCAGCAGCCCGGCTAAGAATGAGCAGTTCTTC | 12 | TRBJ2-1 | . | TRBV5-1 | .
CASRAAGLGDTEAFF | TGTGCCAGCCGAGCGGCAGGGCTAGGCGACACTGAAGCTTTCTTT | 15 | TRBJ1-1 | . | TRBV28 | .
CASSTDRFYYNEQFF | TGTGCCAGCAGTACCGACAGGTTCTACTACAATGAGCAGTTCTTC | 15 | TRBJ2-1 | . | TRBV7-2 | .
CATETSGITYEQYF | TGTGCCACTGAGACTAGCGGGATCACCTACGAGCAGTACTTC | 14 | TRBJ2-7 | . | TRBV28 | TRBD2
CASSEQGQPQHF | TGTGCCAGCAGTGAGCAAGGTCAGCCCCAGCATTTT | 12 | TRBJ1-5 | . | TRBV2 | .
CASGLQENQPQHF | TGTGCCAGTGGTCTGCAGGAGAATCAGCCCCAGCATTTT | 13 | TRBJ1-5 | . | TRBV2 | .
CASSFGTGAGNTIYF | TGTGCCAGCAGCTTCGGGACAGGGGCTGGAAACACCATATATTTT | 15 | TRBJ1-3 | . | TRBV7-3 | TRBD1
CSALENEQFF | TGCAGTGCTTTAGAAAATGAGCAGTTCTTC | 10 | TRBJ2-1 | . | TRBV20-1 | .
CASSPGLGAGEQYF | TGTGCCAGCTCACCCGGGTTGGGGGCAGGCGAGCAGTACTTC | 14 | TRBJ2-7 | . | TRBV18 | .
CSALDTEAFF | TGCAGTGCTCTAGACACTGAAGCTTTCTTT | 10 | TRBJ1-1 | . | TRBV20-1 | .
CASSIVSQTEPAYEQYF | TGTGCCAGTAGTATAGTGAGCCAGACCGAACCGGCCTACGAGCAGTACTTC | 17 | TRBJ2-7 | . | TRBV19 | .
CASIGGSGTDYEQYF | TGTGCCAGCATCGGCGGGAGTGGGACGGATTACGAGCAGTACTTC | 15 | TRBJ2-7 | . | TRBV28 | TRBD2
CASSEGGSNYNEQFF | TGTGCCAGCAGTGAAGGGGGCTCGAACTACAATGAGCAGTTCTTC | 15 | TRBJ2-1 | . | TRBV2 | .